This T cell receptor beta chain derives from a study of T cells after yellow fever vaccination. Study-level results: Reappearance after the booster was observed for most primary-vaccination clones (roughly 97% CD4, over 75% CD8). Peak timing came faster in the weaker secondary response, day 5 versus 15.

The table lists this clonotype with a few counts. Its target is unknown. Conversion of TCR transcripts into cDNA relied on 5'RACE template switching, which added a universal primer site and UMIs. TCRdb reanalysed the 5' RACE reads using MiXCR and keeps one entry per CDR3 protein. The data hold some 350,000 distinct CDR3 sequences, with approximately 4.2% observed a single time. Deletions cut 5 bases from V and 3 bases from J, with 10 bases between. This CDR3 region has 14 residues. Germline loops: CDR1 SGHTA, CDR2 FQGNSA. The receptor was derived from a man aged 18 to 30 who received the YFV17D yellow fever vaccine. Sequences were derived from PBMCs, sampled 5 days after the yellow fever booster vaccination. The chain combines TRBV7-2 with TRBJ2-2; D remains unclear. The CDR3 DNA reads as TGTGCCAGCAGCAATGGGCAGCACACCGGGGAGCTGTTTTTT. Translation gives CASSNGQHTGELFF.